These 26 T cell receptor beta chains share one sample of origin, sequenced in a study of cytomegalovirus exposure and HLA in healthy donors. The primer mix had 60 Vbeta and 13 Jbeta primers. TCRdb's table, derived via immunoSEQ multiplex PCR, lists solely in-frame clones and lacks some. The sample includes more than 110,000 clones, about four fifths of them seen just once. Material: PBMCs. These receptors originate from a female donor in good health and CMV-seronegative.

The V gene is TRBV10-3, the J gene TRBJ1-1, with a weak D call TRBD1 (6 bases). The V end lost 2 bases, the J end lost 7 bases, and 11 bases lay between the germline ends. Germline CDR1 ENHRY, CDR2 SYGVKD. CDR3 length: 13 amino acids. In DNA form, the CDR3 reads TGTGCCATCAGTGAGCGAGGACAGAGTGAAGCTTTCTTT. Amino acid sequence: CAISERGQSEAFF.

This clone was observed many times. The chain has TRBV5-6 and TRBJ1-4, with 12 bases matching TRBD1. The CDR3 extends over 15 amino acids. V lost 4 bases and J lost 7; bases outside the gene matches: 5. Germline V lookup: CDR1 SGHDT, CDR2 YYEEEE. In DNA form, the CDR3 reads TGTGCCAGCAGCGGGGACAGGGGGCTAAGTGAAAAACTGTTTTTT. It specifies CASSGDRGLSEKLFF.

V is TRBV7-2 and J is TRBJ1-2, with D maybe TRBD1 (5 bases). V dropped 5 bases and J dropped 6 bases, with 25 bases sitting between them. The germline V gene encodes CDR1 SGHTA and CDR2 FQGNSA. The CDR3 contains 17 residues. CDR3 nucleotide sequence: TGTGCCAGCAGCCTCGATTTGCGGATGGAGGGGAAGGATGGCTACACCTTC. Protein sequence: CASSLDLRMEGKDGYTF.

This chain uses TRBV10-3 with TRBJ2-1, with D perhaps matching TRBD2 (5 bases). The germline gives CDR1 ENHRY, CDR2 SYGVKD. V lost 6 bases and J 6 bases, leaving 18 bases between the germline ends. This CDR3 spans 15 amino acids. CDR3 sequence (DNA): TGTGCCATCAGCCGTACCGCGGAGGTGTCCAATGAGCAGTTCTTC. The encoded protein is CAISRTAEVSNEQFF.

The CDR3 is CASSPGLAGRIQETQYF. DNA of the CDR3: TGCGCCAGCAGCCCGGGACTAGCGGGGCGCATACAAGAGACCCAGTACTTC. V and J are TRBV5-1 and TRBJ2-5; 13 bases align to TRBD2. Germline CDR1 reads SGHRS; CDR2 reads YFSETQ. The V and J ends lost 4 bases and 2 bases, in that order; junction bases with no gene match: 8. There are 17 residues in the CDR3.

This clone was detected only a few times. The J gene is TRBJ2-7, the V gene TRBV5-1, with TRBD1 matching 9 bases. CDR1 and CDR2 (germline): SGHRS, YFSETQ. This CDR3 comprises 15 residues. Trimming took 2 bases from V and 3 from J; bases not matched to a gene: 6. The CDR3 sequence is CASSLGGQGFYEQYF. CDR3 bases: TGCGCCAGCAGCTTAGGGGGACAGGGTTTCTACGAGCAGTACTTC.

J is TRBJ1-4 and V is TRBV5-1, with a possible D match to TRBD1 (5 bases). The length of the CDR3 is 15 residues. From germline, CDR1 is SGHRS and CDR2 YFSETQ. Trimming left V 4 bases short and J 0 bases short, with 10 bases between. The CDR3: CASSTGQATNEKLFF. The CDR3 coding sequence is TGCGCCAGCAGCACAGGACAAGCAACTAATGAAAAACTGTTTTTT.

The chain employs TRBV27 and TRBJ1-3; D perhaps matches TRBD1 (6 bases). Trimming took off 5 bases at V and 0 bases at J, with 8 bases between the two ends. This CDR3 comprises 14 residues. CDR1 MNHEY and CDR2 SMNVEV come from the germline V gene (reference sequence). The CDR3 loop is CASSVQGSGNTIYF. The CDR3 coding sequence is TGTGCCAGCAGTGTACAGGGCTCTGGAAACACCATATATTTT.

The CDR3 sequence is CASSLVDSSTGANVLTF. In nucleotides, the CDR3 is TGCGCCAGCAGCTTGGTAGACAGTTCGACTGGGGCCAACGTCCTGACTTTC. The chain is built from TRBV5-1 and TRBJ2-6; a possible D gene is TRBD1 (5 bases). V lost 0 bases and J lost 2, with 12 bases in between. CDR1 is SGHRS and CDR2 is YFSETQ in the germline V gene. The CDR3 has 17 amino acids. The variable domain in full, with the rest retrieved from reference TRBV5-1 and TRBJ2-6, is KAGVTQTPRYLIKTRGQQVTLSCSPISGHRSVSWYQQTPGQGLQFLFEYFSETQRNKGNFPGRFSGRQFSNSRSEMNVSTLELGDSALYLCASSLVDSSTGANVLTFGAGSRLTVL.

Points on this clone: Other DNA sequences in this specimen translate into the identical CDR3. As DNA, the CDR3 is TGTGCCAGCAGCCTTGGACAGCAAGAGACCCAGTACTTC. Translating gives CASSLGQQETQYF. This chain links TRBV5-4 with TRBJ2-5; D might be TRBD1 (6 bases). The CDR3 length is 13 residues. CDR1 is SGHNT, CDR2 YYREEE, per germline (reference sequence). V was shortened by 4 bases and J by 2 bases, with 9 bases between the two germline ends. The whole variable domain, remainder taken from reference TRBV5-4 and TRBJ2-5, is ETGVTQSPTHLIKTRGQQVTLRCSSQSGHNTVSWYQQALGQGPQFIFQYYREEENGRGNFPPRFSGLQFPNYSSELNVNALELDDSALYLCASSLGQQETQYFGPGTRLLVL.

The chain carries TRBV2 and TRBJ2-3; D gene unclear. V lost 1 base and J 8 bases, leaving 4 bases between the germline ends. Per germline, CDR1 SNHLY and CDR2 FYNNEI. This CDR3 comprises 11 residues. Written as DNA, the CDR3 is TGTGCCAGCAGTGAAGGCAGTACGCAGTATTTT. It is translated as CASSEGSTQYF.

The chain employs TRBV14 and TRBJ1-3; no firm D call. The V end lost 0 bases, the J end lost 3 bases, and 12 bases lay between the germline ends. Germline CDR1 is SGHDN and CDR2 is FVKESK. The CDR3 loop spans 16 amino acids. The CDR3 region is CASSQDRYSHGNTIYF. The CDR3 DNA sequence: TGTGCCAGCAGCCAAGATCGGTACAGCCATGGAAACACCATATATTTT.

This clone occurred once. The chain carries TRBV28 and TRBJ1-2; 7 bases fit TRBD1. The CDR3 has 14 amino acids. Germline values: CDR1 MDHEN, CDR2 SYDVKM. V trimming: 6 bases; J trimming: 3 bases; junction bases outside the gene matches: 7. The CDR3 sequence: CASSEATGHYGYTF. CDR3 nucleotides: TGTGCCAGCAGCGAGGCGACAGGGCACTATGGCTACACCTTC.

This clone was found a few times. J is TRBJ1-5 and V is TRBV6-1; D unclear. V lost 3 bases, J lost 7 bases, and 13 bases lay in between. The CDR3 spans 14 residues. The germline V gene encodes CDR1 MNHNS and CDR2 SASEGT. The CDR3 protein is CASSDGGSRQPQHF. As DNA, the CDR3 is TGTGCCAGCAGTGACGGCGGGTCAAGACAGCCCCAGCATTTT.

This clone has only a few counts. The gene calls are TRBV7-9 and TRBJ1-6, with 7 bases fitting TRBD1. Germline assignment: CDR1 SEHNR and CDR2 FQNEAQ (reference sequence). With 6 bases clipped from V and 7 bases from J, the junction kept 6 bases outside the gene matches. The CDR3 consists of 14 residues. CDR3 sequence: CASRTGTVNSPLHF. The CDR3 bases are TGTGCCAGCAGAACCGGGACAGTGAATTCACCCCTCCACTTT.

V and J are TRBV7-2 and TRBJ2-7, with 14 bases identical to TRBD2. The CDR3 totals 16 residues. Germline V gives CDR1 SGHTA, CDR2 FQGNSA. The junction had 5 bases not matched to a gene; V was cut back by 5 bases and J by 2 bases. The CDR3 reads CASSKTGLAGAYEQYF. CDR3 bases: TGTGCCAGCAGCAAGACGGGACTAGCGGGAGCCTACGAGCAGTACTTC.

This sequence joins TRBV27 and TRBJ2-1; 11 positions match TRBD1. V dropped 6 bases and J dropped 6; count of bases not matched to a gene: 7. The CDR3 extends over 15 amino acids. Germline CDR1 and CDR2: MNHEY and SMNVEV (reference sequence). This CDR3 reads CASSPGTGGGNEQFF. In DNA, the CDR3 is TGTGCCAGCAGCCCCGGGACAGGGGGTGGCAATGAGCAGTTCTTC.

The CDR3 DNA is TGTGCCAGCAGCCATCCTTTCTGGGCGGGGGAGAACACAGATACGCAGTATTTT. Residues: CASSHPFWAGENTDTQYF. The rearrangement joins TRBV4-2 to TRBJ2-3; 7 nucleotides line up with TRBD2. The junction had 14 bases not matched to a gene; V was cut back by 3 bases and J by 2 bases. The CDR3 contains 18 residues. The germline gives CDR1 LGHNA, CDR2 YNFKEQ.

The rearrangement joins TRBV9 to TRBJ2-2; D uncertain. Trimming removed 0 bases at V and 2 bases at J, with 5 bases between. The CDR3 is made up of 14 amino acids. Germline lookup yields CDR1 SGDLS and CDR2 YYNGEE. The CDR3 coding sequence is TGTGCCAGCAGCGTAGACTATAACACCGGGGAGCTGTTTTTT. Its translation is CASSVDYNTGELFF. Variable domain in full (rest from reference TRBV9 and TRBJ2-2): DSGVTQTPKHLITATGQRVTLRCSPRSGDLSVYWYQQSLDQGLQFLIQYYNGEERAKGNILERFSAQQFPDLHSELNLSSLELGDSALYFCASSVDYNTGELFFGEGSRLTVL.

In this sample, this clone turned up once. In the same sample, other DNA sequences code for this CDR3. This rearrangement joins TRBV15 to TRBJ1-3; D is uncertain. CDR3 size: 15 residues. Trimming stripped 0 bases from V and 0 bases from J, with 6 bases between. Germline CDR1 and CDR2: LNHNV and YYDKDF (reference sequence). The CDR3: CATSRDPGSGNTIYF. The CDR3 bases are TGTGCCACCAGCAGAGATCCAGGCTCTGGAAACACCATATATTTT.

The chain uses TRBV6-5 and TRBJ1-5; 7 bases line up with TRBD1. The germline V gene encodes CDR1 MNHEY and CDR2 SVGAGI. V was pared by 7 bases and J by 4 bases, with 4 bases of the junction left unmatched. The CDR3 is 13 residues long. DNA for the CDR3: TGTGCCAGCACCAGGGGGGAAAATCAGCCCCAGCATTTT. Protein: CASTRGENQPQHF.

The table lists this clone with a count of one. The CDR3 protein is CASMRPGDNEQFF. CDR3 nucleotide sequence: TGTGCCAGCATGCGGCCGGGGGACAATGAGCAGTTCTTC. The chain carries TRBV28 and TRBJ2-1; D is possibly TRBD2 (6 bases). Trimming stripped 7 bases from V and 5 bases from J, with 12 bases between. Germline V gene data show CDR1 as MDHEN and CDR2 as SYDVKM. This CDR3 contains 13 residues.

The chain combines TRBV19 with TRBJ1-1; 11 bases fit TRBD1. V dropped 6 bases and J dropped 5; count of bases not matched to a gene: 8. This CDR3 is 15 amino acids long. CDR1 LNHDA and CDR2 SQIVND come from the germline V gene (reference sequence). CDR3 coding DNA: TGTGCCAGTAGAGGGGGCGGACAGGGGGCAACTGAAGCTTTCTTT. Its translation is CASRGGGQGATEAFF.

The chain links TRBV4-3 to TRBJ1-1, with 7 bases identical to TRBD1. CDR1 is LGHNA, CDR2 YSLEER, per germline. The CDR3 length is 15 residues. V trimming: 4 bases; J trimming: 3 bases; junction bases outside the gene matches: 8. The CDR3 nucleotides are TGCGCCAGCAGCCCCCAGACAGGGACGCACACTGAAGCTTTCTTT. Encoded protein: CASSPQTGTHTEAFF.

CDR3 loop: CASSLAFREGAVNEQFF. CDR3 nucleotide sequence: TGTGCCAGCAGCTTAGCGTTCCGGGAGGGCGCCGTGAATGAGCAGTTCTTC. This chain joins TRBV7-9 and TRBJ2-1; the match to TRBD2 covers 8 bases. Trimming took 0 bases from V and 7 from J; bases not matched to a gene: 11. The CDR3 spans 17 residues. CDR1 and CDR2 (germline): SEHNR, FQNEAQ (reference sequence).

The chain couples TRBV19 to TRBJ2-7, with a weak D call TRBD2 (6 bases). V was cut by 7 bases and J by 0 bases, with 13 bases left in between. Germline V gene data show CDR1 as LNHDA and CDR2 as SQIVND (reference sequence). The CDR3 runs 14 residues. The CDR3 DNA reads TGTGCCAGTACTTGGCGGGGCCACTCCTACGAGCAGTACTTC. Translation: CASTWRGHSYEQYF.